The rows below give T cell receptor beta chains drawn from one sample of a study of T cells in Graves' hyperthyroidism and ophthalmopathy. TCRdb called the multiplex PCR reads again in MiXCR, with one record for every CDR3 protein. Altogether fewer than 650,000 distinct CDR3 sequences are present, approximately 14% being singletons, with the ten largest covering approximately 4.3%. Material: blood. Every receptor here comes from a middle-aged woman with Graves' ophthalmopathy. Both conserved end residues are trimmed from each CDR3. Each record gives: V gene, J gene, CDR3 length, CDR3 protein.

V: TRBV27; J: TRBJ2-7; length: 13; CDR3: ASSLRGLAGYEQY
V: TRBV7-2; J: TRBJ1-2; length: 13; CDR3: ASSLDGRVFDGYT
V: TRBV6-2/TRBV6-3; J: TRBJ2-7; length: 12; CDR3: ASSYGWRFYEQY
V: TRBV20-1; J: TRBJ2-5; length: 12; CDR3: SAPRLAWQETQY
V: TRBV28; J: TRBJ2-7; length: 13; CDR3: ASSPNLQGTYEQY
V: TRBV6-1; J: TRBJ1-6; length: 12; CDR3: ASNLDRYNSPLH
V: TRBV6-5; J: TRBJ2-7; length: 12; CDR3: ASSYSGLHYEQY
V: TRBV27; J: TRBJ2-7; length: 10; CDR3: ATFSASYEQY
V: TRBV6-5; J: TRBJ1-1; length: 9; CDR3: ASIENTEAF
V: TRBV5-6; J: TRBJ1-2; length: 11; CDR3: ASSLRHTYGYT
V: TRBV20-1; J: TRBJ1-1; length: 10; CDR3: SARSPHTEAF
V: TRBV20-1; J: TRBJ2-7; length: 12; CDR3: SAGLAGYSYEQY
V: TRBV10-3; J: TRBJ2-5; length: 14; CDR3: AIRGGSGGSQETQY
V: TRBV28; J: TRBJ1-3; length: 14; CDR3: ASSLYMGSSGNTIY
V: TRBV2; J: TRBJ2-2; length: 11; CDR3: ASRTTLTGELF
V: TRBV5-1; J: TRBJ1-1; length: 12; CDR3: ASSSLQGNTEAF
V: TRBV11-1; J: TRBJ2-5; length: 14; CDR3: ASSYRRPHILETQY
V: TRBV5-5; J: TRBJ2-7; length: 11; CDR3: ASSLTTLEGQY
V: TRBV6-5; J: TRBJ2-3; length: 14; CDR3: ASSSTTSGATDTQY
V: TRBV12-3/TRBV12-4; J: TRBJ1-1; length: 9; CDR3: ASRGQTEAF
V: TRBV6-1; J: TRBJ1-4; length: 14; CDR3: ASSVHKGREREKLF
V: TRBV6-5; J: TRBJ1-1; length: 12; CDR3: ASSYGGGSTEAF
V: TRBV20-1; J: TRBJ1-1; length: 15; CDR3: SARVQGGNILNTEAF
V: TRBV19; J: TRBJ1-2; length: 11; CDR3: ASSIYGQRGYT
V: TRBV4-2; J: TRBJ2-7; length: 14; CDR3: ASSQEGTVPRYEQY
V: TRBV12-3/TRBV12-4; J: TRBJ2-7; length: 15; CDR3: ASRGLAGGYSSYEQY
V: TRBV4-1; J: TRBJ1-1; length: 10; CDR3: ASSQEGAPGN
V: TRBV10-3; J: TRBJ2-4; length: 15; CDR3: AISDAASGSAKNIQY